One and the same sample provided the 21 T cell receptor beta chains below, sequenced in a study of immune evolution from preneoplasia to lung adenocarcinoma. TCRdb keeps only in-frame clones here, not all; method: immunoSEQ multiplex PCR. The table records 9,000 to 13,000 clones, over 60% of them present only once. The sequencing input was FFPE normal lung tissue adjacent to the tumor. The receptors were sampled from a person in their sixties or seventies with lung adenocarcinoma. Some clones in this sample may be carry-over from other donors' samples.

This clone was picked up one time. The chain is built from TRBV7-3 and TRBJ2-5, with D perhaps being TRBD1 or TRBD2 (6 bases each). The CDR3 covers 14 residues. Germline V gene sequence: CDR1 SGHTA, CDR2 FQGTGA. The ends were cut back, 6 bases at V and 11 bases at J, with 22 bases in the middle. CDR3 amino acids: CASRPTGGVIEQYF. CDR3 DNA: TGTGCCAGCAGACCTACCGGGGGCGTAATAGAGCAGTACTTC. The full variable domain, its missing parts supplied by reference TRBV7-3 and TRBJ2-5, is GAGVSQTPSNKVTEKGKYVELRCDPISGHTALYWYRQSLGQGPEFLIYFQGTGAADDSGLPNDRFFAVRPEGSVSTLKIQRTERGDSAVYLCASRPTGGVIEQYFGPGTRLLVL.

The CDR3 region is CASRDRGLSNQPQHF. CDR3 nucleotides: TGTGCCAGCAGGGACAGGGGGTTAAGCAATCAGCCCCAGCATTTT. This chain links TRBV28 with TRBJ1-5; 10 nucleotides match TRBD1. Looked up from germline, CDR1 is MDHEN and CDR2 is SYDVKM. Trimming cost V 6 bases and J 1 base; bases outside gene matches: 3. The CDR3 contains 15 residues. The complete variable domain, with remaining parts taken from reference TRBV28 and TRBJ1-5, reads DVKVTQSSRYLVKRTGEKVFLECVQDMDHENMFWYRQDPGLGLRLIYFSYDVKMKEKGDIPEGYSVSREKKERFSLILESASTNQTSMYLCASRDRGLSNQPQHFGDGTRLSIL.

This clone was found once. The chain carries TRBV7-2 and TRBJ2-2; 9 positions match TRBD2. V gave up 0 bases and J gave up 8 bases; unmatched junction bases: 1. The CDR3 length is 14 residues. Germline loops: CDR1 SGHTA, CDR2 FQGNSA. Here the CDR3 reads CASSLALAGGELFF. CDR3 coding DNA: TGTGCCAGCAGCTTAGCGCTAGCGGGAGGGGAGCTGTTTTTT.

This chain links TRBV10-3 with TRBJ1-3, with D uncertain. CDR1 is ENHRY, CDR2 SYGVKD, per germline. The CDR3 runs 13 residues. The V and J ends lost 4 bases and 0 bases respectively, with 4 bases between them. The CDR3 is CAISGPSGNTIYF. Written as DNA, the CDR3 is TGTGCCATCAGTGGGCCCTCTGGAAACACCATATATTTT.

The chain employs TRBV20-1 and TRBJ2-1, with D perhaps TRBD2 (5 bases). Trimming cost V 5 bases and J 3 bases, with 5 bases left between them. The CDR3 runs 11 residues. Per germline, CDR1 DFQATT and CDR2 SNEGSKA (reference sequence). The CDR3: CSARDYNEQFF. CDR3 nucleotides: TGCAGTGCTCGGGACTACAATGAGCAGTTCTTC.

The chain combines TRBV30 with TRBJ1-6; 8 nucleotides align to TRBD1. This CDR3 spans 15 amino acids. CDR1 is GTSNPN, CDR2 SVGIG, per germline (reference sequence). The junction had 8 bases not matched to a gene; V was cut back by 2 bases and J by 8 bases. The CDR3, as DNA: TGTGCCTGGAGTTGGAGCCAGGGGGCTTATTCACCCCTCCACTTT. Protein product: CAWSWSQGAYSPLHF.

V is TRBV5-1 and J is TRBJ1-1; maybe TRBD1 (5 bases). V was clipped by 1 base and J by 6 bases, with 19 bases between them. The CDR3 is 16 residues long. Germline lookup yields CDR1 SGHRS and CDR2 YFSETQ. DNA of the CDR3: TGCGCCAGCAGCTTGACCCCCGGGGCCCTGAGGGCTGAAGCTTTCTTT. Encoded protein: CASSLTPGALRAEAFF.

The V call is TRBV7-8, the J call TRBJ2-7, with unresolved D. The germline V gene has CDR1 SGHVS and CDR2 FQNEAQ. Between the trimmed V and J ends, which lost 2 bases and 0 bases, there was a span of 8 bases. The CDR3 totals 14 residues. The CDR3 bases are TGTGCCAGCAGCTTATCCTACCTCTCCTACGAGCAGTACTTC. It yields the protein CASSLSYLSYEQYF.

This clone is labeled medium-sized. The chain couples TRBV5-4 to TRBJ1-2; D uncertain. V lost 4 bases and J lost 7, with 20 bases in between. CDR3 length: 15 amino acids. CDR1 and CDR2 (germline): SGHNT, YYREEE (reference sequence). The CDR3 DNA sequence: TGTGCCAGCAGCCGACGCACGGCCCGGGAGGGTGGCTACACCTTC. This encodes CASSRRTAREGGYTF.

The chain uses TRBV7-8 and TRBJ2-1; D assignment may be TRBD1 or TRBD2 (5 bases each). The CDR3 totals 16 residues. V was clipped by 3 bases and J by 6 bases, with 18 bases between them. Germline assignment: CDR1 SGHVS and CDR2 FQNEAQ. The CDR3 coding sequence is TGTGCCAGCAGCTTGGGCAGGGTTAGTCGGGGCAATGAGCAGTTCTTC. Translated, it gives CASSLGRVSRGNEQFF.

CDR3: CASKVGSNQETQYF. The CDR3 coding sequence is TGTGCCAGCAAAGTCGGGAGTAACCAAGAGACCCAGTACTTC. The V call is TRBV2, the J call TRBJ2-5, with D tentatively TRBD2 (6 bases). Germline V lookup: CDR1 SNHLY, CDR2 FYNNEI. Trimming cost V 7 bases and J 0 bases, with 12 bases left between them. This CDR3 contains 14 residues.

CDR3 nucleotides: TGCGCCAGCAGCGGTTCCAACACTGAAGCTTTCTTT. This gives the protein CASSGSNTEAFF. The rearrangement uses TRBV5-1 and TRBJ1-1; D is uncertain. Germline lookup yields CDR1 SGHRS and CDR2 YFSETQ. The length of the CDR3 is 12 residues. Trimming shortened V by 4 bases and J by 2 bases, and 6 bases separated the two germline ends. The full variable domain, in which reference TRBV5-1 and TRBJ1-1 provide the parts outside the CDR3, is KAGVTQTPRYLIKTRGQQVTLSCSPISGHRSVSWYQQTPGQGLQFLFEYFSETQRNKGNFPGRFSGRQFSNSRSEMNVSTLELGDSALYLCASSGSNTEAFFGQGTRLTVV.

This clone is a singleton in its sample. This chain links TRBV5-1 with TRBJ1-1, with 10 nucleotides matching TRBD1. V was pared by 6 bases and J by 1 base, with 12 bases of the junction left unmatched. CDR3 length: 17 amino acids. Germline lookup yields CDR1 SGHRS and CDR2 YFSETQ. CDR3 nucleotide sequence: TGCGCCAGCATGCAATCCGGGACAGGGGACTGGAACACTGAAGCTTTCTTT. Translated, it gives CASMQSGTGDWNTEAFF.

V usage is TRBV18 and J usage is TRBJ2-1; TRBD1 or TRBD2 may be the D gene (5 bases each). Trimming took off 2 bases at V and 4 bases at J, with 15 bases between the two ends. Germline assignment: CDR1 KGHSH and CDR2 LQKENI. The CDR3 covers 16 residues. In DNA form, the CDR3 reads TGTGCCAGCTCACCAAAGGGACCAAAGGGATACAATGAGCAGTTCTTC. Translating gives CASSPKGPKGYNEQFF.

This sequence joins TRBV28 and TRBJ1-2; D is uncertain. This CDR3 has 12 residues. Trimming took 4 bases from V and 3 from J, leaving 6 bases between them. Germline V lookup: CDR1 MDHEN, CDR2 SYDVKM. DNA for the CDR3: TGTGCCAGCAGTTGGGCCCACTATGGCTACACCTTC. As protein: CASSWAHYGYTF.

CDR3 sequence (DNA): TGTGCCAGCAGTCTGGGTGCGGGAGGGTACAATGAGCAGTTCTTC. Translation gives CASSLGAGGYNEQFF. The gene calls are TRBV27 and TRBJ2-1, with TRBD2 identical over 9 bases. The CDR3 is made up of 15 amino acids. The junction had 6 bases not matched to a gene; V was cut back by 5 bases and J by 4 bases. Germline V gene sequence: CDR1 MNHEY, CDR2 SMNVEV (reference sequence).

V gene TRBV7-9 combines with J gene TRBJ2-7; TRBD2 might be the D (7 bases). Germline CDR1 and CDR2: SEHNR and FQNEAQ (reference sequence). The V end lost 4 bases, the J end lost 9 bases, and 16 bases lay between the germline ends. This CDR3 has 13 residues. The CDR3 DNA follows: TGTGCCAGCAGCTCTCAAGGGGGGGCCGGGCAGTACTTC. It is translated as CASSSQGGAGQYF.

The chain links TRBV28 to TRBJ2-7, with 13 bases matching TRBD2. Trimming removed 6 bases from V and 7 bases from J; junction bases left unmatched: 6. CDR1 and CDR2 (germline): MDHEN, SYDVKM. This CDR3 is 14 amino acids long. The CDR3 loop reads CASSGLAGVKEQYF. The CDR3 DNA reads as TGTGCCAGCAGCGGACTAGCGGGAGTTAAGGAGCAGTACTTC.

The J gene is TRBJ2-1, the V gene TRBV5-1, with a possible D match to TRBD1 (6 bases). The CDR3 runs 15 residues. Germline-derived CDR1 and CDR2 are SGHRS and YFSETQ. Trimming took off 0 bases at V and 4 bases at J, with 11 bases between the two ends. In DNA form, the CDR3 reads TGCGCCAGCAGCTTGGCCCAGGGGATTTACAATGAGCAGTTCTTC. Translating gives CASSLAQGIYNEQFF.

The chain is built from TRBV18 and TRBJ2-2, with 7 bases matching TRBD1. From germline, CDR1 is KGHSH and CDR2 LQKENI. The CDR3 covers 15 residues. V trimming: 7 bases; J trimming: 4 bases; junction bases outside the gene matches: 9. This CDR3 is CASYPGGASTGELFF. In nucleotides, the CDR3 is TGTGCCAGCTACCCAGGGGGTGCGAGCACCGGGGAGCTGTTTTTT.

The chain recombines TRBV28 with TRBJ1-2; 7 nucleotides match TRBD1. The germline CDR1 and CDR2 sequences are MDHEN and SYDVKM. The V gene end was trimmed by 5 bases and the J gene end by 3 bases; junction bases not matched to a gene: 12. The CDR3 has 16 residues. CDR3 loop: CASSIPGKGADYGYTF. CDR3 DNA: TGTGCCAGCAGTATTCCCGGTAAGGGGGCTGACTATGGCTACACCTTC.